What follows are 3 T cell receptor beta chains derived from one specimen sequenced in a study of Ad26.COV2.S vaccination and SARS-CoV-2 variants. Treatment in this sample: approximately 18 received Ad26.COV2.S at low or high dose, single or two shots; 5 received placebo; per-sample allocation not given. Sampling was done on day 63 after the first vaccine or placebo injection. Clones were sequenced by immunoSEQ multiplex PCR, and TCRdb holds only the in-frame ones, with some missing. The table includes about 420,000 clones, 88% detected once. The source material was peripheral blood, sampled in a trial of Ad26.COV2.S vaccine versus placebo. The receptor set was obtained from a person aged 18-60 years who received the Ad26.COV2.S COVID-19 vaccine or a placebo.

V usage is TRBV10-1 and J usage is TRBJ1-2; D not certain. CDR3 size: 9 residues. Per germline, CDR1 WNHNN and CDR2 SYGVQD (reference sequence). The ends were cut back, 8 bases at V and 8 bases at J, with 6 bases in the middle. The CDR3 sequence is CASPRGYTF. In nucleotides, the CDR3 is TGCGCCAGCCCCCGGGGCTACACCTTC.

Comments on this clone: Other DNA sequences of this sample code for an identical CDR3. The rearrangement joins TRBV27 to TRBJ1-1; D unresolved. The CDR3 covers 13 residues. The germline CDR1 and CDR2 sequences are MNHEY and SMNVEV (reference sequence). The V end was cut by 5 bases, the J end by 3 bases, with 10 bases between. The CDR3 here is CASSLAGYTEAFF. CDR3 in DNA: TGTGCCAGCAGTCTAGCGGGTTACACTGAAGCTTTCTTT.

The V and J genes are TRBV10-3 and TRBJ1-3; 7 bases line up with TRBD1. Germline V gives CDR1 ENHRY, CDR2 SYGVKD. There are 14 residues in the CDR3. The V and J ends lost 4 bases and 2 bases, in that order; junction bases with no gene match: 2. DNA for the CDR3: TGTGCCATCAGTGGGCAGGGGGCTGGAAACACCATATATTTT. Translating it yields CAISGQGAGNTIYF.